Below, one TCR beta chain is given with its context. Its target is unknown. This CDR3 is also generated by other DNA sequences in the sample. The data were obtained in a study of shared clonotypes between healthy human individuals. Study-level points and caveats: Naive subsets generally exceeded memory subsets in estimated richness. Even with large depth, rarefaction showed that sorted-subset sequencing was incomplete. A limitation of the genetic and exposure-history diversity represented arose from few donors.

TCRdb keeps only in-frame clones here, not all; method: immunoSEQ multiplex PCR. Found here are about 730,000 clones, 72% of them singletons; the top ten hold approximately 1.7%. Per the germline V gene, CDR1 is MNHEY and CDR2 is SVGAGI. V lost 0 bases to trimming and J lost 7 bases, with 3 bases between them. This CDR3 spans 11 amino acids. Sequenced: memory CD4+ T cells sorted from blood. Described subset: CD45RA-negative fraction. The genes are TRBV6-5 and TRBJ2-5; no reliable D call. The TCR originated in a woman under 40 in good health. CDR3 DNA sequence: TGTGCCAGCAGTTACTCCGCGACCCAGTACTTC. Protein product: CASSYSATQYF.